Each of the 5 T cell receptor beta chains below was sequenced from the same sample in a study of cytomegalovirus exposure and HLA in healthy donors. In the PCR, 60 Vbeta and 13 Jbeta primers were used. The method was immunoSEQ multiplex PCR; TCRdb's version includes in-frame clones alone and lacks a portion of them. This sample has 90,000 to 100,000 clones, with around 82% found just once. Input material: PBMCs. The receptors shown here come from a young man in good health and CMV-seronegative.

The chain employs TRBV5-1 and TRBJ1-2, with 8 bases fitting TRBD1. Germline CDR1 SGHRS, CDR2 YFSETQ. J gave up 2 bases and V 1 base, and 4 bases lay outside the gene matches. This CDR3 is 15 amino acids long. This CDR3 is CASSLTGGTNYGYTF. The CDR3 DNA sequence: TGCGCCAGCAGCTTGACAGGGGGGACCAACTATGGCTACACCTTC.

This CDR3 is CASSLGEATNTEAFF. CDR3 nucleotide sequence: TGTGCCAGCAGCTTAGGTGAAGCAACCAACACTGAAGCTTTCTTT. V and J are TRBV7-6 and TRBJ1-1; the D is unclear. The germline gives CDR1 SGHVS, CDR2 FNYEAQ. Trimming took 1 base from V and 2 from J, leaving 11 bases between them. The CDR3 is 15 residues long.

The rearrangement uses TRBV7-8 and TRBJ2-7, with 7 bases that match TRBD2. Germline CDR1 reads SGHVS; CDR2 reads FQNEAQ. This CDR3 contains 13 residues. V trimming: 4 bases; J trimming: 13 bases; junction bases outside the gene matches: 13. This CDR3 reads CASSSPPGRSCYF. DNA for the CDR3: TGTGCCAGCAGCTCCCCACCCGGGAGGAGTTGTTACTTC.

The chain is built from TRBV7-4 and TRBJ2-1; D may be TRBD2 (7 bases). The V gene lost 5 bases and the J gene lost 2 bases, with 22 bases spanning the gap. This CDR3 region has 18 residues. Germline loops: CDR1 SGHVT, CDR2 SQSDAQ. The CDR3 protein is CASSTNGGRLITYNEQFF. In DNA, the CDR3 is TGTGCCAGCAGCACAAACGGGGGGCGCTTGATCACCTACAATGAGCAGTTCTTC.

V and J are TRBV5-6 and TRBJ2-4, with D possibly being TRBD1 (5 bases). CDR3 length: 16 residues. The germline V gene encodes CDR1 SGHDT and CDR2 YYEEEE. Trimming shortened V by 0 bases and J by 5 bases, and 15 bases separated the two germline ends. CDR3 residues: CASSLEILGQENIQYF. As DNA, the CDR3 is TGTGCCAGCAGCTTGGAAATTCTGGGGCAAGAAAACATTCAGTACTTC. Full variable domain (outside the CDR3, taken from reference TRBV5-6 and TRBJ2-4): DAGVTQSPTHLIKTRGQQVTLRCSPKSGHDTVSWYQQALGQGPQFIFQYYEEEERQRGNFPDRFSGHQFPNYSSELNVNALLLGDSALYLCASSLEILGQENIQYFGAGTRLSVL.